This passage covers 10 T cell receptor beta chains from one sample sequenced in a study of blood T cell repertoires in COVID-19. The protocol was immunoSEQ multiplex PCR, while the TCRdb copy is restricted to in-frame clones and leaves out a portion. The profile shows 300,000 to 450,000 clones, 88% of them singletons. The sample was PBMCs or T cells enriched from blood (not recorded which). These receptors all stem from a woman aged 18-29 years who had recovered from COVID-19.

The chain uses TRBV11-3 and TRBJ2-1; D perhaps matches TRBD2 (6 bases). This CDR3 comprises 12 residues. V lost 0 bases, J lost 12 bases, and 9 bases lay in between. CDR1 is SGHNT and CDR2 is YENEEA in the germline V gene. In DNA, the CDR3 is TGTGCCAGCAGCTTAGATGGGACTGGGCAGTTCTTC. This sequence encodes CASSLDGTGQFF.

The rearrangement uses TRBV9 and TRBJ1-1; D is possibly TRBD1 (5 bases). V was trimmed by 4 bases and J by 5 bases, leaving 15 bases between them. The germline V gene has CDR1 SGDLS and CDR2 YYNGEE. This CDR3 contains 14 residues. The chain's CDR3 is CASSRPGGRTEAFF. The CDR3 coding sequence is TGTGCCAGCAGCCGCCCGGGGGGTCGTACTGAAGCTTTCTTT.

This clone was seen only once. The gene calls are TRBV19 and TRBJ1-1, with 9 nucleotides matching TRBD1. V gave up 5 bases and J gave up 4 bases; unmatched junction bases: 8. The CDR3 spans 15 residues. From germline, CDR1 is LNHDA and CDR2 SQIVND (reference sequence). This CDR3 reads CASSGYGTGSTEAFF. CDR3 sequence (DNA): TGTGCCAGTAGTGGCTACGGGACAGGGTCCACTGAAGCTTTCTTT.

CDR3 region: CASSYSRAYTGELFF. The DNA of the CDR3 is TGTGCCAGCAGTTACTCGAGGGCTTACACCGGGGAGCTGTTTTTT. V is TRBV6-2 or TRBV6-3 and J is TRBJ2-2; TRBD2 is a possible D gene (5 bases). V lost 0 bases and J 3 bases, leaving 8 bases between the germline ends. The CDR3 totals 15 residues. CDR1 MNHEY and CDR2 SVGEGT come from the germline V gene.

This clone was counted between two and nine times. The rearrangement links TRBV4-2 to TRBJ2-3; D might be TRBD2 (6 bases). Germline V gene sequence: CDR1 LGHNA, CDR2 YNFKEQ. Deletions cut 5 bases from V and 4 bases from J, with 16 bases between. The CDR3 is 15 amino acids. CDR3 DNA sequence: TGTGCCAGCAGCAAGGGGTCGGGGGAGGCAGATACGCAGTATTTT. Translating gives CASSKGSGEADTQYF.

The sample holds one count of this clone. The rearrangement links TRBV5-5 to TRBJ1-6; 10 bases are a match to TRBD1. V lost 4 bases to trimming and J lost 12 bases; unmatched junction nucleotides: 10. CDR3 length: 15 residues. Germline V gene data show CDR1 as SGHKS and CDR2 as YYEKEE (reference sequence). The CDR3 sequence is CASSPIGQGVGPLHF. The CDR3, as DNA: TGTGCCAGCAGCCCCATCGGACAGGGGGTAGGACCCCTCCACTTT.

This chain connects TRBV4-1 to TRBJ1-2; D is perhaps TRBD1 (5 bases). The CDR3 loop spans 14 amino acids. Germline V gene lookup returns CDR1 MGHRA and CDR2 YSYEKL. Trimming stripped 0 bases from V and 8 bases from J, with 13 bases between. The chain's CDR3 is CASSQEGGEGGYTF. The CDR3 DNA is TGCGCCAGCAGCCAAGAGGGGGGGGAAGGAGGCTACACCTTC.

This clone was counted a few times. The CDR3 region has the DNA TGTGCCAGCAGTTTAGAGCAGGGTCTCTACGAGCAGTACTTC. Translated, it gives CASSLEQGLYEQYF. V usage is TRBV27 and J usage is TRBJ2-7, with a possible D match to TRBD1 (5 bases). The germline gives CDR1 MNHEY, CDR2 SMNVEV (reference sequence). Trimming stripped 2 bases from V and 3 bases from J, with 11 bases between. This CDR3 is built from 14 residues.

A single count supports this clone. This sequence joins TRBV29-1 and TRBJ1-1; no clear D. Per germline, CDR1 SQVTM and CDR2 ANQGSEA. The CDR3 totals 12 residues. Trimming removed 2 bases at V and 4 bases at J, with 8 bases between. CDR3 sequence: CSVETGFTEAFF. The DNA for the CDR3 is TGCAGCGTTGAAACGGGGTTCACTGAAGCTTTCTTT. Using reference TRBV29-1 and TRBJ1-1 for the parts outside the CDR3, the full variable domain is SAVISQKPSRDICQRGTSLTIQCQVDSQVTMMFWYRQQPGQSLTLIATANQGSEATYESGFVIDKFPISRPNLTFSTLTVSNMSPEDSSIYLCSVETGFTEAFFGQGTRLTVV.

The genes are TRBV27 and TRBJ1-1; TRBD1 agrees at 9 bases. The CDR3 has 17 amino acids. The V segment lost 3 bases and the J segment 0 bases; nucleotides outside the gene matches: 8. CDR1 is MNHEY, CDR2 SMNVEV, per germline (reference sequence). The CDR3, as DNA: TGTGCCAGCAGTTTGTATGGACAGGGGCCTATGAACACTGAAGCTTTCTTT. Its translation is CASSLYGQGPMNTEAFF.